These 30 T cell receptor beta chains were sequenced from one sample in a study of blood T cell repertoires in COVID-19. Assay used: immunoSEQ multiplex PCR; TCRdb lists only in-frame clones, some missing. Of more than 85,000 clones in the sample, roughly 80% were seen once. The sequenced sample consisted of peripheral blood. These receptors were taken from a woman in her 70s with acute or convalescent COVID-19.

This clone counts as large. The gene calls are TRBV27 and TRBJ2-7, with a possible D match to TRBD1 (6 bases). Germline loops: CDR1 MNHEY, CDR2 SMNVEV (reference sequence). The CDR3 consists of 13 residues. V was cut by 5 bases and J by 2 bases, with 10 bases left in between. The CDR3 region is CASSLQGTYEQYF. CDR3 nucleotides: TGTGCCAGCAGTCTACAGGGTACCTACGAGCAGTACTTC.

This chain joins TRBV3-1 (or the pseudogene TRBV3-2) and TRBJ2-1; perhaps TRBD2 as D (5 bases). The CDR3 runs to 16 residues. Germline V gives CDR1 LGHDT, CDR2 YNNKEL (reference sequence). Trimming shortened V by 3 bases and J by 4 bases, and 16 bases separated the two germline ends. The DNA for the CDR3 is TGTGCCAGCAGCCAGAGACGAGGGTCCGGATACAATGAGCAGTTCTTC. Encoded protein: CASSQRRGSGYNEQFF.

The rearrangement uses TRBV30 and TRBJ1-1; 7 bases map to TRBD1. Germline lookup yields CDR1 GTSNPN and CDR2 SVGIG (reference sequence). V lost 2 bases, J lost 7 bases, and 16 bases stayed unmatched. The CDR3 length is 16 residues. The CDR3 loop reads CAWSRSGQALTDEAFF. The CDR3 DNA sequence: TGTGCCTGGAGTAGATCCGGACAGGCCCTAACAGATGAAGCTTTCTTT.

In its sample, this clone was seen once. The CDR3 reads CALSGVNYNEQFF. CDR3 coding DNA: TGTGCCCTGAGCGGTGTAAACTACAATGAGCAGTTCTTC. This chain joins TRBV30 and TRBJ2-1; maybe TRBD2 (5 bases). The V gene lost 8 bases and the J gene lost 3 bases, with 14 bases spanning the gap. The germline V gene has CDR1 GTSNPN and CDR2 SVGIG (reference sequence). The CDR3 is 13 amino acids. Supplemented by reference TRBV30 and TRBJ2-1, the full variable domain reads SQTIHQWPATLVQPVGSPLSLECTVEGTSNPNLYWYRQAAGRGLQLLFYSVGIGQISSEVPQNLSASRPQDRQFILSSKKLLLSDSGFYLCALSGVNYNEQFFGPGTRLTVL.

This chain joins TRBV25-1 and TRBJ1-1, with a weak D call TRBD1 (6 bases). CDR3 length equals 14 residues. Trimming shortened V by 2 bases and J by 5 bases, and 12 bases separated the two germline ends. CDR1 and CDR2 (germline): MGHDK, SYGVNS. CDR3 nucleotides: TGTGCCAGCAGTGAAATGGGGGGGCATACTGAAGCTTTCTTT. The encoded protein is CASSEMGGHTEAFF. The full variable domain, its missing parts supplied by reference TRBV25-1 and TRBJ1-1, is EADIYQTPRYLVIGTGKKITLECSQTMGHDKMYWYQQDPGMELHLIHYSYGVNSTEKGDLSSESTVSRIRTEHFPLTLESARPSHTSQYLCASSEMGGHTEAFFGQGTRLTVV.

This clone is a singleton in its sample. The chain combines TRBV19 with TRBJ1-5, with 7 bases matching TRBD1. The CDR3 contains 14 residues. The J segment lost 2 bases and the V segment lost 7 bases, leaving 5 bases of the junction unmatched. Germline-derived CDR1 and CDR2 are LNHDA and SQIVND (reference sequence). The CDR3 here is CASTFDRGNQPQHF. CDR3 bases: TGTGCCAGTACCTTCGACAGGGGCAATCAGCCCCAGCATTTT.

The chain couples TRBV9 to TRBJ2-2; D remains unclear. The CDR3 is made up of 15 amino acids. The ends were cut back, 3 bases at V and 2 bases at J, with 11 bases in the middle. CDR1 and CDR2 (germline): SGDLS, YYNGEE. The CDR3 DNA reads TGTGCCAGCAGCGACGGGTTAGAAAACACCGGGGAGCTGTTTTTT. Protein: CASSDGLENTGELFF.

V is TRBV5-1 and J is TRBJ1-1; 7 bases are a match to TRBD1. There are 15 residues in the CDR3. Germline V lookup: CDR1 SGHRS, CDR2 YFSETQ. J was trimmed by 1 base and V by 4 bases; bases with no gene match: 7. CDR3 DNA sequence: TGCGCCAGCAGCCCCAAGACAGGGACGAACACTGAAGCTTTCTTT. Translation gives CASSPKTGTNTEAFF.

CDR3 bases: TGTGCCACCAGTGACCCGATCAAGAGCTCCTACAATGAGCAGTTCTTC. Its protein product is CATSDPIKSSYNEQFF. The rearrangement uses TRBV24-1 and TRBJ2-1, with unresolved D. The germline gives CDR1 KGHDR, CDR2 SFDVKD. Between the trimmed V and J ends, which lost 4 bases and 0 bases, there was a span of 12 bases. The CDR3 length is 16 residues.

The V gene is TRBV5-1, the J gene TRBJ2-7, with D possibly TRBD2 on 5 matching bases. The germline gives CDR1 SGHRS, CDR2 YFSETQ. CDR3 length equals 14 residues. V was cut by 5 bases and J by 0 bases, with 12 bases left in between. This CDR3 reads CASRTSGPSYEQYF. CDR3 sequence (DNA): TGCGCCAGCAGGACAAGCGGACCCTCCTACGAGCAGTACTTC. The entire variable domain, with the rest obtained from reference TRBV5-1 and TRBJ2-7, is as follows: KAGVTQTPRYLIKTRGQQVTLSCSPISGHRSVSWYQQTPGQGLQFLFEYFSETQRNKGNFPGRFSGRQFSNSRSEMNVSTLELGDSALYLCASRTSGPSYEQYFGPGTRLTVT.

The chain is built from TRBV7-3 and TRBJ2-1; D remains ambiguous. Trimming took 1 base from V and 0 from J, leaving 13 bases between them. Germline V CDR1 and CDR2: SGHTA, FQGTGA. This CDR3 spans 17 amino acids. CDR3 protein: CASSLIGWRSSYNEQFF. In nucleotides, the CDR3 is TGTGCCAGCAGCTTAATTGGTTGGCGGAGCTCCTACAATGAGCAGTTCTTC.

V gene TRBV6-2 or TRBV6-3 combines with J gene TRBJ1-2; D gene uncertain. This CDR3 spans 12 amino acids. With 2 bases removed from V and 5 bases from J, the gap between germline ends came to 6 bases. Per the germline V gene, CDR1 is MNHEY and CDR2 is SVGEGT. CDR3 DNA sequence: TGTGCCAGCAGTTACCATAGATATGGCTACACCTTC. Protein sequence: CASSYHRYGYTF.

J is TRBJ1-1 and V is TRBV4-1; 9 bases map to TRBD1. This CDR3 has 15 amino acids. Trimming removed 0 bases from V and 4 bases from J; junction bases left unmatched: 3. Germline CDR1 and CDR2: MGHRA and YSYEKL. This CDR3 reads CASSQEGQGGTEAFF. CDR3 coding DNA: TGCGCCAGCAGCCAAGAGGGACAGGGCGGCACTGAAGCTTTCTTT.

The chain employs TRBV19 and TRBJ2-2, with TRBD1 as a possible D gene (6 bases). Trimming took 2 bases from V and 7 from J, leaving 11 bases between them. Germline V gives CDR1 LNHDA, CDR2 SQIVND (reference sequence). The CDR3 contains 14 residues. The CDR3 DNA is TGTGCCAGTAGTATACAGGGGTTTAGCGGGGAGCTGTTTTTT. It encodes CASSIQGFSGELFF.

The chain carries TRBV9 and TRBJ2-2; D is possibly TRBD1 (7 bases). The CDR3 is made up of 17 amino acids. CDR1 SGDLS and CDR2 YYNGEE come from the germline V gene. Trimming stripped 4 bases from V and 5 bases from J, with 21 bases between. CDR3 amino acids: CASSPYSGGSRTGELFF. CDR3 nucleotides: TGTGCCAGCAGCCCCTACTCAGGGGGGAGTCGGACCGGGGAGCTGTTTTTT.

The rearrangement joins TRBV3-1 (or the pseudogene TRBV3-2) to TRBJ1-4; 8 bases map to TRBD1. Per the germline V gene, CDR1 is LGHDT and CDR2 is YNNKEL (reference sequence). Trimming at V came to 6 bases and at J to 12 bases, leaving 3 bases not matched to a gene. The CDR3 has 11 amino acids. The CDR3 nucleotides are TGTGCCAGCAGATCGACAGGGGAACTGTTTTTT. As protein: CASRSTGELFF.

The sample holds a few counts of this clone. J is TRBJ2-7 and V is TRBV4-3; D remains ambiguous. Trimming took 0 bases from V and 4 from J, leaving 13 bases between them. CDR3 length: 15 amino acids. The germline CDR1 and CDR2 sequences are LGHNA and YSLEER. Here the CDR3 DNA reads TGCGCCAGCAGCCAAGACTGGGCCAATAAGTACGAGCAGTACTTC. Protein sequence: CASSQDWANKYEQYF.

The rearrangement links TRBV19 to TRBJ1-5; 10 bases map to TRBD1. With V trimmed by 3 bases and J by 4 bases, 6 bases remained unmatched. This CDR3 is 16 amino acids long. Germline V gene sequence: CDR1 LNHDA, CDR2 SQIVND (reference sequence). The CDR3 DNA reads TGTGCCAGTAGTATCATCCCGGGACAGGGGAATCAGCCCCAGCATTTT. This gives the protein CASSIIPGQGNQPQHF.

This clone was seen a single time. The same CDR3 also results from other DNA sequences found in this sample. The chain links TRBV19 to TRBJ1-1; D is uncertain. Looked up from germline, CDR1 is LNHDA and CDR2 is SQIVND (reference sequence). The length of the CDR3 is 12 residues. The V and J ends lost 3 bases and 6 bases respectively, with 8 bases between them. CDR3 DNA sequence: TGTGCCAGTAGTATTGGGCAGTCTGAAGCTTTCTTT. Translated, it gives CASSIGQSEAFF.

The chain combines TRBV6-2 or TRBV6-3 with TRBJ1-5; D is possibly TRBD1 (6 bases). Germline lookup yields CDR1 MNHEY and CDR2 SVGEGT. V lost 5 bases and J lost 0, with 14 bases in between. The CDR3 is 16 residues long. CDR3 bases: TGTGCCAGCAGTCCCGACAGGATGTATAGCAATCAGCCCCAGCATTTT. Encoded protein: CASSPDRMYSNQPQHF.

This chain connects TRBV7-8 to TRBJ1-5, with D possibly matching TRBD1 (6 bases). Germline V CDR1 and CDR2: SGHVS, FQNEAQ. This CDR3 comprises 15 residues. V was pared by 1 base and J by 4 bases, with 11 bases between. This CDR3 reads CASSLDQGSNQPQHF. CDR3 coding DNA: TGTGCCAGCAGCTTAGACCAGGGGAGTAATCAGCCCCAGCATTTT. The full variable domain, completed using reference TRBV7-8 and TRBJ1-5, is GAGVSQSPRYKVAKRGQDVALRCDPISGHVSLFWYQQALGQGPEFLTYFQNEAQLDKSGLPSDRFFAERPEGSVSTLKIQRTQQEDSAVYLCASSLDQGSNQPQHFGDGTRLSIL.

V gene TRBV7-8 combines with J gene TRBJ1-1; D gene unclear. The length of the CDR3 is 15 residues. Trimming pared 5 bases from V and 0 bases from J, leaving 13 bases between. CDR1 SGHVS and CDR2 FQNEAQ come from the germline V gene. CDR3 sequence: CASSPNQDLNTEAFF. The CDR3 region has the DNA TGTGCCAGCAGCCCTAATCAGGATTTGAACACTGAAGCTTTCTTT.

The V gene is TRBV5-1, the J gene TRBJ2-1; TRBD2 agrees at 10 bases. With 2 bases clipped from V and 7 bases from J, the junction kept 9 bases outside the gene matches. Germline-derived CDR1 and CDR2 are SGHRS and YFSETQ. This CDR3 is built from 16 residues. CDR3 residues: CASSFGVSGGANEQFF. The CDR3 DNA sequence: TGCGCCAGCAGCTTTGGGGTGAGCGGGGGGGCGAATGAGCAGTTCTTC.

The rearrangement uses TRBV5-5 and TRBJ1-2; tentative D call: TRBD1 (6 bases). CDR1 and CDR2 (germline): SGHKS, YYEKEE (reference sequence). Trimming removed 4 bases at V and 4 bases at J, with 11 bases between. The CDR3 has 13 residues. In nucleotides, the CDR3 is TGTGCCAGCAGCCCGGACAGCGGCTATGGCTACACCTTC. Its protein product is CASSPDSGYGYTF.

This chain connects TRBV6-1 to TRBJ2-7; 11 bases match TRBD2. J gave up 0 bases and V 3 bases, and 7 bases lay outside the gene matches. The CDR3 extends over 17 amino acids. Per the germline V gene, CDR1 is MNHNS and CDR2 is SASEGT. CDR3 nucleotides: TGTGCCAGCAGTGAGAGGACTAGCGGGCGGTTCTCCTACGAGCAGTACTTC. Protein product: CASSERTSGRFSYEQYF.

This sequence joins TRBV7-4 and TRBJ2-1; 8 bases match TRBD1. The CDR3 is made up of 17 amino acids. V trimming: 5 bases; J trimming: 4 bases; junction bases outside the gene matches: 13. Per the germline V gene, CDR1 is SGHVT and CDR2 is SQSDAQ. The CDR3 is CASSTTGTGGEYNEQFF. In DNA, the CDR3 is TGTGCCAGCAGCACCACCGGGACAGGTGGGGAATACAATGAGCAGTTCTTC.

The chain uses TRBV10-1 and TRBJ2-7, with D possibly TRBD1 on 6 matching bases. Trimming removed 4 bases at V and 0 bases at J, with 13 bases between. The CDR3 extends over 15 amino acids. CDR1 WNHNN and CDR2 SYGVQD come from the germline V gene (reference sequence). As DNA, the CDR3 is TGCGCCAGCAGTGCGGGACACCTGAGCTCCTACGAGCAGTACTTC. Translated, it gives CASSAGHLSSYEQYF.

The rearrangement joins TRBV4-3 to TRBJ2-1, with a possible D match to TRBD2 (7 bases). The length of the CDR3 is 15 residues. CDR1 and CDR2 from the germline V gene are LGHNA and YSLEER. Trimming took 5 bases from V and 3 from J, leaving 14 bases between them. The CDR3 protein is CASSAERGGYNEQFF. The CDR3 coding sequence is TGCGCCAGCAGCGCTGAAAGGGGGGGCTACAATGAGCAGTTCTTC.

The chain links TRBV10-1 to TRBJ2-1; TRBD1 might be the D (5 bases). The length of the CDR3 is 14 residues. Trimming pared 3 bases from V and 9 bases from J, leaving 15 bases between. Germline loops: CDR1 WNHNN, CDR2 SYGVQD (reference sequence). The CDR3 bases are TGCGCCAGCAGTGATCCCGGGCAGGGTGGTGAGCAGTTCTTC. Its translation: CASSDPGQGGEQFF.

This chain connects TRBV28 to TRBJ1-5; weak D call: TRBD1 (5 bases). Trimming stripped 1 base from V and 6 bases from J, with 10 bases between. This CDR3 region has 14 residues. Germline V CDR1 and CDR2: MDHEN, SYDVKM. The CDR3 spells CASSLSRVTQPQHF. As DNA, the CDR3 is TGTGCCAGCAGTTTATCCAGGGTAACTCAGCCCCAGCATTTT.